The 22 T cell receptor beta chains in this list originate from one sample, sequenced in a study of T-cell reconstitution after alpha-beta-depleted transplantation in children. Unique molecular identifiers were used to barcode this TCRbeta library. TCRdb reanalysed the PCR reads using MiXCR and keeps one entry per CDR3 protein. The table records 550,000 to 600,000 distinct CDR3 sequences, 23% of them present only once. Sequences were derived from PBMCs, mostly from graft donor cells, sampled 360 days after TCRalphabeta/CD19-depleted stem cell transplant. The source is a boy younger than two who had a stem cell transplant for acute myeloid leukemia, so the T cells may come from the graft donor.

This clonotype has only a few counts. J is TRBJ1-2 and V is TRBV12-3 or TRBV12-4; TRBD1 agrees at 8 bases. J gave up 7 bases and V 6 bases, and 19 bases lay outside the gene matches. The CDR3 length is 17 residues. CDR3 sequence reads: CASRPTRDRGGKGGYTF. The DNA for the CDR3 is TGTGCCAGCAGACCCACTCGCGACAGGGGCGGGAAGGGTGGCTACACCTTC.

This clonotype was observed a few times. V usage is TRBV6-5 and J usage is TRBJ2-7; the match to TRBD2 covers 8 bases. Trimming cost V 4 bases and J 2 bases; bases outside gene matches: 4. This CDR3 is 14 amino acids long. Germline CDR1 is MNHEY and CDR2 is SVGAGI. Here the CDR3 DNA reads TGTGCCAGCAGTTTCTTAGCGGGAACCTACGAGCAGTACTTC. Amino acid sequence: CASSFLAGTYEQYF.

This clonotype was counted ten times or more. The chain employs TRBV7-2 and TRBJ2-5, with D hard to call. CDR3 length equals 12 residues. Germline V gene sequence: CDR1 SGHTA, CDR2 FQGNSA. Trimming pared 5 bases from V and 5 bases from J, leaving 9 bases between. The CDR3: CASSGIWETQYF. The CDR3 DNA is TGTGCCAGCAGCGGGATATGGGAGACCCAGTACTTC.

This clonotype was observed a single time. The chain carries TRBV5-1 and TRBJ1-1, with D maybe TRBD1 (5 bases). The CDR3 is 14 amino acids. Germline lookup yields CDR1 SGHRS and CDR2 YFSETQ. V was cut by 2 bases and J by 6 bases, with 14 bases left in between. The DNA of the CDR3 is TGCGCCAGCAGCTTAGAAGGGGAGAGGGCTGAAGCTTTCTTT. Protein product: CASSLEGERAEAFF.

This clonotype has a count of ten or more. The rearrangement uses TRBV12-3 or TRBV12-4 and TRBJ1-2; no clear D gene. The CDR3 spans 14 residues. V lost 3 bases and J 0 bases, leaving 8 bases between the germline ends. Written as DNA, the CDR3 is TGTGCCAGCAGTTTGATTCAGGCTAACTATGGCTACACCTTC. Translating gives CASSLIQANYGYTF.

This chain's CDR3 is CASHQPGQGVHEQFF. Written as DNA, the CDR3 is TGCGCCAGCCACCAACCGGGACAGGGGGTGCATGAGCAGTTCTTC. This sequence joins TRBV5-1 and TRBJ2-1; 11 nucleotides agree with TRBD1. CDR1 and CDR2 from the germline V gene are SGHRS and YFSETQ. V lost 7 bases and J lost 8; bases outside the gene matches: 11. The CDR3 spans 15 residues.

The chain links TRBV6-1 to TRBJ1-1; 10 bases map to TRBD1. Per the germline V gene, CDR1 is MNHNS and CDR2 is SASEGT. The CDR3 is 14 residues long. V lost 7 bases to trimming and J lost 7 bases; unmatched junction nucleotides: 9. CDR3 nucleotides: TGTGCCAGCAACGGACAGGGGGGCTCGGGTGAAGCTTTCTTT. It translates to CASNGQGGSGEAFF.

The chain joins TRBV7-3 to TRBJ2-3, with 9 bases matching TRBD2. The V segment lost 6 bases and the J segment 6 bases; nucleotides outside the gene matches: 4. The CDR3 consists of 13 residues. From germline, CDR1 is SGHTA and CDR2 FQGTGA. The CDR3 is CASRPSGGDTQYF. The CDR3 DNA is TGTGCCAGCAGGCCAAGCGGGGGGGATACGCAGTATTTT.

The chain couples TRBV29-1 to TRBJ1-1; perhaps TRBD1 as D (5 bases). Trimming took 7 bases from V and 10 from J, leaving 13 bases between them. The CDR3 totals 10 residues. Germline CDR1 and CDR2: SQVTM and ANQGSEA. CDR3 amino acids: CSARDGLAFF. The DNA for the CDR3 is TGCAGCGCCCGGGACGGCTTAGCTTTCTTT.

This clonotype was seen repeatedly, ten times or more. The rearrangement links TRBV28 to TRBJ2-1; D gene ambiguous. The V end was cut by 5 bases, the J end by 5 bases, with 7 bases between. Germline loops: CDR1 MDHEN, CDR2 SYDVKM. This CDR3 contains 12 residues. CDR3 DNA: TGTGCCAGCAGTCCAACCAACAATGAGCAGTTCTTC. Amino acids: CASSPTNNEQFF.

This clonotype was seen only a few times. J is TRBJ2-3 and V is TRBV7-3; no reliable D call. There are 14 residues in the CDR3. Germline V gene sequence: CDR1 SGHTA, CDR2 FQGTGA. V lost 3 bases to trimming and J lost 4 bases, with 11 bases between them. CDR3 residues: CASSFGPGSDTQYF. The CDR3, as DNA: TGTGCCAGCAGCTTTGGTCCAGGATCAGATACGCAGTATTTT.

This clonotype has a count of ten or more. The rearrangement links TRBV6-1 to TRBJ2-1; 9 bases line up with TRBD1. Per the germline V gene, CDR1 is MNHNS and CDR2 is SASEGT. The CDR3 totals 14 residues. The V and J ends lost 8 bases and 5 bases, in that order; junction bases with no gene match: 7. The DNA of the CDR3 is TGTGCCAGCTCCAGACAGGGGGTAGACAATGAGCAGTTCTTC. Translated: CASSRQGVDNEQFF.

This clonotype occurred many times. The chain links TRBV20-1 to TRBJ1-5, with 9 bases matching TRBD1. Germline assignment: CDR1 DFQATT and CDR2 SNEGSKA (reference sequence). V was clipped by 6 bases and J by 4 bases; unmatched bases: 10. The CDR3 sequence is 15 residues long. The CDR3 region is CSATSGTGLNQPQHF. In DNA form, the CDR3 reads TGCAGTGCCACCTCCGGGACAGGGTTGAATCAGCCCCAGCATTTT.

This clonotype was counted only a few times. CDR3 amino acids: CASRQGQAYEQYF. As DNA, the CDR3 is TGTGCCAGCAGGCAGGGACAGGCCTACGAGCAGTACTTC. The V gene is TRBV6-1, the J gene TRBJ2-7; 8 bases are a match to TRBD1. This CDR3 region has 13 residues. Germline CDR1 is MNHNS and CDR2 is SASEGT. V lost 6 bases, J lost 2 bases, and 3 bases stayed unmatched.

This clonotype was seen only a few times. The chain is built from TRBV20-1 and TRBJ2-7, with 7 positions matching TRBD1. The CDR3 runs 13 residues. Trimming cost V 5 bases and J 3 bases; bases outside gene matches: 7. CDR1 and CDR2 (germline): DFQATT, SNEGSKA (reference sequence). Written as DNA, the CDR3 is TGCAGTGCTCTCGACAGGGCGGGCTACGAGCAGTACGTC. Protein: CSALDRAGYEQYV.

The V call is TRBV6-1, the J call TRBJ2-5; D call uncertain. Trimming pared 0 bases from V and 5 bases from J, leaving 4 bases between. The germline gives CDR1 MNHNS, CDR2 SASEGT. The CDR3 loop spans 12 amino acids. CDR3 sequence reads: CASSEAKETQYF. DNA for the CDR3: TGTGCCAGCAGTGAAGCGAAGGAGACCCAGTACTTC.

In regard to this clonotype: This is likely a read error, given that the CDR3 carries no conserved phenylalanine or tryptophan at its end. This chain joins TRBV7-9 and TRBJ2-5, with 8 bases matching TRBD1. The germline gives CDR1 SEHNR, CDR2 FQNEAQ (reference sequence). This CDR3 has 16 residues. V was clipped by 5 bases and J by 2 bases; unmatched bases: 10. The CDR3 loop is CASSPIGQGLQETQYI. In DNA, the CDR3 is TGTGCCAGCAGCCCCATCGGACAGGGCCTTCAAGAGACCCAGTACATC.

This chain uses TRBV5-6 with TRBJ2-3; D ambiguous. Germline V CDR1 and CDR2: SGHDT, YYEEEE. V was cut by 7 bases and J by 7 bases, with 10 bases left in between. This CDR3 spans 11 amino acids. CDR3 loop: CASETVYTQYF. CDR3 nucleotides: TGTGCCAGCGAGACTGTGTATACGCAGTATTTT.

The CDR3 region is CSVSWDTQYF. The CDR3 DNA is TGCAGCGTTAGTTGGGATACGCAGTATTTT. The chain joins TRBV29-1 to TRBJ2-3; D gene ambiguous. CDR1 and CDR2 (germline): SQVTM, ANQGSEA. The V end lost 5 bases, the J end lost 6 bases, and 6 bases lay between the germline ends. This CDR3 has 10 residues.

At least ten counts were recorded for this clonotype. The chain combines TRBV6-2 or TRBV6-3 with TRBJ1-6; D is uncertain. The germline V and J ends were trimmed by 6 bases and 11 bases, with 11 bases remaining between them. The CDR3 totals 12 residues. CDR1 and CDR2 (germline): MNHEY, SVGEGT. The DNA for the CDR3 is TGTGCCAGCAGGATGGGTTCGACACCCCTCCACTTT. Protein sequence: CASRMGSTPLHF.

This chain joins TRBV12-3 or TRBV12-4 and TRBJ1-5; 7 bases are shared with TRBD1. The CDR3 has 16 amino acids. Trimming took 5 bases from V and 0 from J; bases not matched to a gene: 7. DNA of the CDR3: TGTGCCAGCAGTCCAAACGGACAGGCTAGCAATCAGCCCCAGCATTTT. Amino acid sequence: CASSPNGQASNQPQHF.

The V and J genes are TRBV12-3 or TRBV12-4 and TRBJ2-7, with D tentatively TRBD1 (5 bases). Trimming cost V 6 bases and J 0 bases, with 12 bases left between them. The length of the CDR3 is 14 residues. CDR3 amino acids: CASSHTTASYEQYF. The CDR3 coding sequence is TGTGCCAGCAGCCACACGACAGCCTCCTACGAGCAGTACTTC.